This T cell receptor (beta chain) was found in a study of CD8 T cells in ankylosing spondylitis. Findings of the study overall: A TCR beta motif made of several highly homologous variants seemed typical of ankylosing spondylitis blood. Disease-linked clones reportedly showed significant enrichment in matched ankylosing spondylitis synovial fluid. Clones linked to disease, bearing a CD8+ phenotype, were relatively rare in peripheral blood.

Deletions cut 4 bases from V and 7 bases from J, with 9 bases between. CDR1 is SGHRS and CDR2 is YFSETQ in the germline V gene. The CDR3 runs 12 residues. 5'-RACE, quantitative and with molecular barcodes, yielded the TCR beta libraries. One entry per CDR3 protein results from TCRdb running MiXCR on the 5' RACE reads. This sample has about 330,000 distinct CDR3 sequences, with roughly 8% found just once. There are many counts of this clonotype. The antigen remains unidentified. The rearrangement links TRBV5-1 to TRBJ2-1; unclear D gene. Sequenced sample: blood, either unsorted or a sorted T cell fraction (not recorded which). The source is a male donor with ankylosing spondylitis. CDR3 in DNA: TGCGCCAGCAGCCCTCAAGGGAATGAGCAGTTCTTC. This translates into CASSPQGNEQFF.